This T cell receptor (beta chain) stems from a study of blood T cell repertoires in COVID-19. Background on the study: Both acute and convalescent COVID-19 samples were obtained from the United States, Italy and Spain.

V lost 2 bases to trimming and J lost 9 bases, with 20 bases between them. Germline CDR1 is LGHDT and CDR2 is YNNKEL (reference sequence). CDR3 length: 16 amino acids. Patients at the Seattle site were enrolled during active infection and followed longitudinally. Original analysis: Amplification of reference gene primers was used by the study to estimate nucleated cell counts. The repertoire was sequenced with immunoSEQ multiplex PCR; TCRdb's copy has only in-frame clones and lacks some. V and J calls and clone size come straight from that table; D and trimming were deduced from the DNA. The sample records about 330,000 clones, roughly 87% being singletons.

V usage is TRBV3-1 (or the pseudogene TRBV3-2) and J usage is TRBJ2-1; TRBD1 is a possible D gene (6 bases). This TCR was sampled from a man younger than 40 with COVID-19, enrolled during active disease. Sequenced: peripheral blood. CDR3 bases: TGTGCCAGCAGCCAACCTGGGCCAGGAAAAGGGGGTGAGCAGTTCTTC. It codes for CASSQPGPGKGGEQFF.